This T cell receptor beta chain is drawn from a study of blood T cell repertoires in COVID-19 (dated by TCRdb to 2020 to 2022). For context, the study as a whole: The collaborator samples originated in the United States, Italy and Spain and spanned the acute and convalescent phases of COVID-19. The material from the prospective study consisted of cDNA or gDNA derived from T cells, B-cell-depleted T cells, or PBMCs. The dataset comprised deeply sampled blood TCRbeta repertoires from subjects exposed to, actively infected with, or recovered from COVID-19. The repertoires were made available in a free public database intended to serve as a resource for research on the immune response to SARS-CoV-2. Samples were obtained from the ongoing ImmuneRACE study (first 160 participants) and from over a thousand subjects provided by 6 global collaborators. Sample metadata almost always included a de-identified subject ID, COVID-19 status, age in years and sex. Where available, HLA class I and class II types were taken from metadata supplied by the sample provider and were not determined by assay-based typing. The paper as a whole reports these results and caveats: How much clinical and demographic metadata was included differed by source and by participant, and the metadata was provided uncurated.

The germline V gene specifies KGHSH as CDR1 and LQKENI as CDR2. Spanning cysteine to phenylalanine, the CDR3 consists of 14 amino acids. The kept DNA is CDR3 alone, 42 bases in frame from the first base. V ends up 6 bases short and J 2 bases short, with an unmatched junction base count of 7. The immunoSEQ Assay, a bias-controlled multiplex PCR, was used to amplify TCRbeta CDR3 regions from genomic DNA. As for how the authors treated the data: The number of nucleated cells in each sample was estimated from the amplification of reference gene primers within the assay. To quantify the absolute abundance of each unique TCRbeta CDR3 rearrangement, sequence reads were collapsed and filtered. For each sample, productive Simpson clonality was calculated by taking the square root of Simpson's diversity index across productive rearrangements. The table comes from immuneACCESS by way of TCRdb, which keeps in-frame sequences with V and J called. Part of the clones is missing from these tables; in studies checked, under half for an unresolved V gene and the rest for unknown reasons. The V and J calls and the clone size are those of that table, but D and trimming were determined from the DNA. In all, the sample holds approximately 230,000 clones, and 80% to 90% of those were seen once. The biggest ten clones account for 15% to 19% of the sample.

Participants in the prospective study were aged roughly 18 to 100 years, lived in more than 20 United States geographic areas, and enrolled through a virtual design. To assign participants to cohorts, the prospective study relied on clinical history that participants themselves reported in a screening survey and a study questionnaire. ImmuneRACE Cohort 3 recovered participants were defined by two consecutive negative NP/OP PCR tests, healthcare professional clearance, or symptom resolution. Each participant in the prospective study had whole blood, serum and a nasopharyngeal or oropharyngeal swab collected by mobile phlebotomists. Over an approximately 2-month period, participants in the prospective study had the option of providing additional blood draws and questionnaires. Prospective study blood samples were shipped either frozen or at room temperature before DNA extraction. This clone appeared a single time. There is no known antigen for this receptor. No base quality information exists; no much larger clone differs at one position.

Material for sequencing was PBMCs or T cells enriched from blood (not recorded which). The chain is made from TRBV18 and TRBJ2-7; 7 bases in the junction line up with TRBD1. This sequence originates from a man between 18 and 35 years old who had recovered from COVID-19. The DNA sequence reads TGTGCCAGCTCGCCCCGGGACAGCACCTACGAGCAGTACTTC. Its amino acids are CASSPRDSTYEQYF.